The TCR beta chain under discussion was sequenced for a study of blood T cell repertoires in COVID-19 (dated by TCRdb to the early 2020s). Regarding the complete study: Collaborator samples came from the United States, Italy and Spain and covered acute and convalescent phases of COVID-19. The material from the prospective study consisted of cDNA or gDNA derived from T cells, B-cell-depleted T cells, or PBMCs. Deeply sampled blood TCRbeta repertoires from subjects exposed to, actively infected with, or recovered from COVID-19 were included in the dataset. A freely available public database, intended as a resource for researchers studying the immune response to SARS-CoV-2, is where the repertoires were released. The samples were drawn from the first 160 participants of the ongoing ImmuneRACE study and from over a thousand subjects provided by 6 global collaborators. Nearly every sample came with metadata listing a de-identified subject ID, COVID-19 status, age in years and sex. Where HLA class I and class II types were available, the types were taken from metadata supplied by the sample provider, not from assay-based typing. Overall study outcomes, separate from this receptor: The amount of clinical and demographic metadata varied by source and participant and was provided uncurated.

Germline trimming amounts to 8 bases on V and 9 bases on J, with 12 as the count of junction bases outside the gene matches. The CDR3, cysteine through phenylalanine, is 13 amino acids long. This entry keeps only the CDR3 DNA: 39 bases, framed from base 1. Taken from the germline V gene (reference sequence), the CDR1 and CDR2 loops are LNHDA and SQIVND. Whole blood was collected in K2EDTA tubes by collaborating institutions according to the institutions' own protocols. For TCRbeta analysis, collaborator samples were shipped as frozen whole blood, as isolated PBMCs, or as DNA extracted from either sample type. The immunoSEQ Assay, a bias-controlled multiplex PCR, was used to amplify TCRbeta CDR3 regions from genomic DNA. In the original analysis: The number of nucleated cells in each sample was estimated by amplification of reference gene primers within the assay. Sequence reads were collapsed and filtered to measure the absolute abundance of every unique TCRbeta CDR3 rearrangement. For each sample, productive Simpson clonality was calculated as the square root of Simpson's diversity index over productive rearrangements. The table was pulled from immuneACCESS by TCRdb, which kept in-frame rearrangements only. Such tables lose some clones; where checked, under half of the loss comes from unresolved V genes, and the rest has no known cause. From that table come the V and J calls and clone size; the DNA was used to work out D and trimming. Within this sample are about 220,000 clones, with roughly 80% of them counted one time only. The top ten hold 7% to 8.5% of the sample.

Note on this clone: The target of this receptor is not known. Per-base qualities were not stored, and no clone one base away is much larger.

This sequence originates from a woman aged 70-85 years with acute or convalescent COVID-19. The sample comprised peripheral blood. The chain is assembled from TRBV19 and TRBJ1-2; 7 nucleotides in the junction match TRBD1. The CDR3 region: CASLIRTGGSYTF. The nucleotide sequence reads as follows: TGTGCCAGTTTGATCAGGACAGGCGGAAGCTACACCTTC.